This is a list of T cell receptor beta chains from one sample in a study of CD8+ T cells in alopecia areata. Measured with immunoSEQ multiplex PCR; TCRdb has only the in-frame clones, and not every one. The sample includes fewer than 250,000 clones, more than 45% seen only once; the top ten take 0.45%. The material sequenced was CD4+ T cells sorted from blood, taken at week 0. These receptors were obtained from a human donor with alopecia areata. The CDR3 runs from the conserved cysteine through the conserved F or W. The D gene is left open where the match is weak. Some rows mark clone size as missing; the rest say once, few, many or name a class of expanded clone.

j_call clone_size d_call v_call cdr3_aa cdr3_nt
TRBJ2-3 NA TRBD1 TRBV7-6 CASSPRTGSSTDTQYF TGTGCCAGCAGCCCCCGGACAGGTTCTAGCACAGATACGCAGTATTTT
TRBJ2-5 NA NA TRBV30 CACTRRGGGFYQETQYF TGTGCCTGTACCCGCCGCGGGGGCGGGTTTTACCAAGAGACCCAGTACTTC
TRBJ1-1 NA NA TRBV27 CASGSNWFNTEAFF TGTGCCAGTGGCTCGAATTGGTTCAACACTGAAGCTTTCTTT
TRBJ2-2 NA NA TRBV4-1 CASRQPGSNTGELFF TGCGCCAGCAGACAACCAGGTTCGAACACCGGGGAGCTGTTTTTT
TRBJ2-3 once NA TRBV30 CAWSADGSSTDTQYF TGTGCCTGGAGCGCTGACGGATCTAGCACAGATACGCAGTATTTT
TRBJ1-1 NA NA TRBV19 CASSIGSAPRTEAFF TGTGCCAGTAGTATAGGATCTGCCCCGAGAACTGAAGCTTTCTTT
TRBJ2-5 NA TRBD2 TRBV4-2 CASSQDPLAGVRETQYF TGTGCCAGCAGCCAAGATCCGCTAGCGGGAGTTCGAGAGACCCAGTACTTC
TRBJ1-2 few TRBD1 TRBV7-8 CASSLGQGVDGYTF TGTGCCAGCAGCTTAGGACAGGGGGTTGATGGCTACACCTTC
TRBJ2-7 once NA TRBV10-3 CAISEGVYEQYF TGTGCCATCAGTGAAGGAGTCTACGAGCAGTACTTC
TRBJ1-2 NA NA TRBV7-9 CASSSDILNYGYTF TGTGCCAGCAGCTCGGACATCCTGAACTATGGCTACACCTTC
TRBJ1-6 few NA TRBV9 CASSGEGGINSPLHF TGTGCCAGCAGCGGCGAGGGCGGAATTAATTCACCCCTCCACTTT
TRBJ1-5 NA NA TRBV9 CASSESLWDNQPQHF TGTGCCAGCAGCGAGAGTCTGTGGGACAATCAGCCCCAGCATTTT
TRBJ2-1 few NA TRBV30 CAWKESIEQFF TGTGCCTGGAAAGAGAGCATCGAGCAGTTCTTC